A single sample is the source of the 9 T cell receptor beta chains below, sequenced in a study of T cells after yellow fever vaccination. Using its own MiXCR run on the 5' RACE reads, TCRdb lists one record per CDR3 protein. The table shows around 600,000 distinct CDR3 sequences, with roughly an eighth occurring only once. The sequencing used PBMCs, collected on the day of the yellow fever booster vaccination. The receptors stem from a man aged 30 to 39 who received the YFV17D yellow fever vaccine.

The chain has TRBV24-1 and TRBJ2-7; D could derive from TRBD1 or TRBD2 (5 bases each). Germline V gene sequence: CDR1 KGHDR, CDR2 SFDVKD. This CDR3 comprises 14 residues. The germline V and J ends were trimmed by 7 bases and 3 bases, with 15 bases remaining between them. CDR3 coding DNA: TGTGCCACCAGAGTTCGGGACGGCAGCTACGAGCAGTACTTC. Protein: CATRVRDGSYEQYF.

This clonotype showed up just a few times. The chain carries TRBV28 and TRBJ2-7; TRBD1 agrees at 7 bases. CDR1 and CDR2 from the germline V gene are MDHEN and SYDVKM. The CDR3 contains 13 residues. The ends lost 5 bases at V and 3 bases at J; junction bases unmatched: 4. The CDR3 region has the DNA TGTGCCAGCAGTGAGGGACAGATCTACGAGCAGTACTTC. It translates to CASSEGQIYEQYF.

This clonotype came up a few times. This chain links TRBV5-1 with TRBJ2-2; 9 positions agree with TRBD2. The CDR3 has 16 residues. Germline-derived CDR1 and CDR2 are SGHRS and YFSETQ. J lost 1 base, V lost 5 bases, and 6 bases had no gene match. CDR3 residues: CASSYIAGVNTGELFF. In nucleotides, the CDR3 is TGCGCCAGCAGTTATATAGCGGGAGTGAACACCGGGGAGCTGTTTTTT.

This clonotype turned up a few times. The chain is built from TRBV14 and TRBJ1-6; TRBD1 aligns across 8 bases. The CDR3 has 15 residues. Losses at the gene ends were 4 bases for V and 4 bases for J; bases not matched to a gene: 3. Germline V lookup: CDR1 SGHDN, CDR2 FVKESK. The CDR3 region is CASSPGGVYNSPLHF. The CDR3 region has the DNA TGTGCCAGCAGCCCAGGGGGCGTTTATAATTCACCCCTCCACTTT.

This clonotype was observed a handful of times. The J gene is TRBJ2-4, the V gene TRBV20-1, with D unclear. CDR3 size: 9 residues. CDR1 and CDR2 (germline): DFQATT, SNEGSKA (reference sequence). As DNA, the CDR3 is TGCAGGGCTGGGAACATTCAGTACTTC. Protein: CRAGNIQYF.

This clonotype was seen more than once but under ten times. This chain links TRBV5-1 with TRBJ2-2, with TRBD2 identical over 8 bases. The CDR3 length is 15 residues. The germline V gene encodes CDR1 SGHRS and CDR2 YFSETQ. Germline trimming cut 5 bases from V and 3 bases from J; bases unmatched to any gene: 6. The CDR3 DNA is TGCGCCAGCAGTCAAGCGGGAGTAGACACCGGGGAGCTGTTTTTT. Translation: CASSQAGVDTGELFF.

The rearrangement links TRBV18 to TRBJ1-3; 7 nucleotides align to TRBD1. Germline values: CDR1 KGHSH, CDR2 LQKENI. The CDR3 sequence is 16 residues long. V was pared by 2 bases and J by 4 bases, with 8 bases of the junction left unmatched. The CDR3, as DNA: TGTGCCAGCTCACCAGCAGGGGGTCCGGGAGGAAACACCATATATTTT. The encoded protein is CASSPAGGPGGNTIYF.

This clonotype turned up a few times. Here the CDR3 DNA reads TGTGCCAGCAGGCACAGGGACGACTATGGCTACACCTTC. It yields the protein CASRHRDDYGYTF. This chain uses TRBV12-3 or TRBV12-4 with TRBJ1-2; D may be TRBD1 (6 bases). The CDR3 contains 13 residues. Between the trimmed V and J ends, which lost 6 bases and 3 bases, there was a span of 11 bases.

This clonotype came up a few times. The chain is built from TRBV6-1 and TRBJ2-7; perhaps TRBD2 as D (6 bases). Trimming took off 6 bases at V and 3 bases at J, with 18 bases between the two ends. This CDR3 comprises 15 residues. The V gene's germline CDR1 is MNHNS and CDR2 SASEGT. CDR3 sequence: CASRRRESGSYEQYF. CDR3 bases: TGTGCCAGCAGACGCCGGGAGTCGGGGAGCTACGAGCAGTACTTC.